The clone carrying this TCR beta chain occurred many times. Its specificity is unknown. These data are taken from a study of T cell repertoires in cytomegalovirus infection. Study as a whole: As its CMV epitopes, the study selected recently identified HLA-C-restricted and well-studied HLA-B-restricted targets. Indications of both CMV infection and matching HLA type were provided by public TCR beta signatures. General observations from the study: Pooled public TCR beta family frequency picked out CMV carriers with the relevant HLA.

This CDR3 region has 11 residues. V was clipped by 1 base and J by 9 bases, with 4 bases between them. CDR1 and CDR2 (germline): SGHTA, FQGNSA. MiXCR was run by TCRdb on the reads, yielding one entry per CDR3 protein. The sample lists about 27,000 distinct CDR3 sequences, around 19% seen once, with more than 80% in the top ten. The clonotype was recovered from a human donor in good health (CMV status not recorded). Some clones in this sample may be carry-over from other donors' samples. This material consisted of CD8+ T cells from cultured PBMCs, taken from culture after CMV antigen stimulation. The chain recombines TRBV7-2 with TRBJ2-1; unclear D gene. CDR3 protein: CASSLGPEQFF. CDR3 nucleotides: TGTGCCAGCAGCTTAGGTCCTGAGCAGTTCTTC. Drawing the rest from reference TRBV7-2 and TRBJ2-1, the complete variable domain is GAGVSQSPSNKVTEKGKDVELRCDPISGHTALYWYRQSLGQGLEFLIYFQGNSAPDKSGLPSDRFSAERTGGSVSTLTIQRTQQEDSAVYLCASSLGPEQFFGPGTRLTVL.